The subject of this entry is one T cell receptor (beta chain). This clonotype has at least ten counts. Its binding antigen is unknown. No base quality information exists; no much larger clone differs at one position. This entry belongs to a study of molecular identifiers for immune sequencing clone quantification (dated by TCRdb to the late 2010s). Looking at the study overall: For a replicate experiment, RNA from 20,000 or 100,000 naive CD8 T cells was divided into five aliquots, and four of the five aliquots were sequenced. CD8 T cells were used in a methods study to benchmark molecular-identifier clustering-based TCR repertoire sequencing (MIDCIRS) and TCR RNA copy counting.

The library was made by PCR. Sequencing was carried out with an Illumina HiSeq 4000. Bulk TCR libraries were generated as previously described, with the TCR primers listed in Table S5 used. Purification of total RNA was performed with the Qiagen AllPrep DNA/RNA kit. Before analysis, reads from multiple sequencing runs of one library were combined. The authors' analysis ran thus. Reads were retained only if an exact TCR constant sequence was present, and the retained reads were trimmed to 150 nt and grouped according to their 12-nt molecular barcodes. Reads in each barcode group were sub-clustered using a 15% Levenshtein threshold, and a quality-weighted consensus sequence was built for each RNA molecule. Non-functional sequences were excluded, and lower-count sequences lying one edit away from another sequence were also excluded. On the basis of fitting two negative binomial distributions, barcode sub-clusters with fewer than 20% of the maximum read count were discarded. TCRdb passed the public sequencing reads through fastp at Q25 and MiXCR, retaining productive beta sequences. Rows are combined by CDR3 protein, so each entry shows the most common genes and DNA. TCRdb, rather than the study authors, made the V and J calls. For this sample the table gives about 320,000 distinct CDR3 sequences, of which roughly a fifth were detected only once. 0.81% of the sample is held by the ten biggest clonotypes.

Libraries of naive CD8 T cells were built from anywhere between about 17,000 and 1,000,000 sorted cells, with 10%, 30% or 50% of the purified RNA used. On a BD FACSAria II, naive CD8 T cells were FACS-sorted as CD8+CD4-CCR7+CD45RA+ and collected into RLT Plus buffer. To test detection sensitivity, Jurkat RNA equivalent to nine to ten TCR copies was spiked into samples of roughly 18,000-1,000,000 naive CD8 T cells. Enrichment of CD8 T cells was performed with RosetteSep CD8+ T Cell Enrichment Cocktail and Ficoll-Paque, after which ACK red cell lysis was carried out. Results and caveats for the whole study, not just this receptor: Modeling indicated about three TCR RNA copies recovered per cell, compared with around 10 by digital PCR, which implies a capture efficiency of approximately 30%. Naive libraries contained spiked-in Jurkat TCR RNA (approximately nine copies' worth), which is not part of the donor repertoire. The sizes of highly expanded clones could end up underestimated when identical TCR molecules share a barcode. Spiked-in Jurkat TCR RNA equivalent to a single cell was reported to be detectable even among 850,000 to 1,000,000 naive CD8 T cells. Without barcode sub-clustering, chimeric consensus sequences inflated TCR diversity; chimeras reached as high as 47%. In CMV-specific effector cells, clones with more than 20 RNA copies contained over 99% of molecules, whereas in naive cells such clones contained under 1% of molecules.

The sequenced material came from naive CD8+ T cells from blood, with Jurkat cell RNA spiked in. In light of the paper, this sample's cell subset or site label describes: FACS-sorted CD8+CD4-CCR7+CD45RA+ naive T cells. This sequence originates from a human donor in good health. Some libraries in this study had Jurkat cell RNA spiked in.

The bases are TGTGCCAGCAGCTTAGTAGTCAGTCCCACCGGGGAGCTGTTTTTT. Its translation reads: CASSLVVSPTGELFF. The sequence joins TRBV7-6 to TRBJ2-2; the D gene identity is not certain. V and J lose 1 base and 4 bases, and a span of 10 bases separates them. CDR1 and CDR2 were assigned from the germline V gene as SGHVS and FNYEAQ. From the cysteine through the phenylalanine, the CDR3 covers 15 amino acids. The kept DNA is CDR3 alone, 45 bases in frame from the first base.